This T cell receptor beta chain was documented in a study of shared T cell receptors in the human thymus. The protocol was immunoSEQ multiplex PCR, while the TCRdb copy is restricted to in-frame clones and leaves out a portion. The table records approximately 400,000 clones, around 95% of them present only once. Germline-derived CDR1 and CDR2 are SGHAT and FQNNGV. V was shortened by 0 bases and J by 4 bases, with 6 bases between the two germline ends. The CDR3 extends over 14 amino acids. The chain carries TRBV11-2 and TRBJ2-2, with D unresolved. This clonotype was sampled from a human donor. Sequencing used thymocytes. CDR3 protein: CASSLDLGTGELFF. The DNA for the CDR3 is TGTGCCAGCAGCTTAGATCTAGGCACCGGGGAGCTGTTTTTT.